This is a list of T cell receptor beta chains from one sample in a study of T-cell reconstitution after alpha-beta-depleted transplantation in children. MiXCR, run by TCRdb on the PCR reads, gives a single entry per CDR3 protein. The sample includes about 200,000 distinct CDR3 sequences, roughly 7.1% seen only once; the top ten take 5% to 6.5%. The source material was PBMCs, sampled before TCRalphabeta/CD19-depleted stem cell transplant. Every receptor here comes from a boy aged 2-15 years with acute lymphoblastic leukemia, due to receive a stem cell transplant. Each CDR3 is given with its conserved first and last residue. The order of the fields is clone size, D gene, V gene, J gene, CDR3 protein, CDR3 DNA. A D gene is named only where the DNA matches it firmly. Clone size, where shown, is once, few, many, or a class for clones that have expanded.

clone_size: NA; d_call: NA; v_call: TRBV11-1; j_call: TRBJ2-2; cdr3_aa: CASSFWSSNTGELFF; cdr3_nt: TGTGCCAGCAGCTTTTGGTCTTCGAACACCGGGGAGCTGTTTTTT
clone_size: many; d_call: NA; v_call: TRBV20-1; j_call: TRBJ2-5; cdr3_aa: CSATMSLWALGEETQYF; cdr3_nt: TGCAGTGCCACCATGTCTCTATGGGCGTTAGGTGAAGAGACCCAGTACTTC
clone_size: NA; d_call: TRBD1; v_call: TRBV7-9; j_call: TRBJ1-1; cdr3_aa: CASSLVGTAKAFF; cdr3_nt: TGTGCCAGCAGCTTAGTAGGGACAGCCAAAGCTTTCTTT
clone_size: many; d_call: TRBD1; v_call: TRBV25-1; j_call: TRBJ2-4; cdr3_aa: CASSPIRGTGDKNIQYF; cdr3_nt: TGTGCCAGCAGCCCTATCCGCGGGACAGGGGACAAAAACATTCAGTACTTC
clone_size: many; d_call: NA; v_call: TRBV20-1; j_call: TRBJ2-1; cdr3_aa: CSARDDGVRNNEQFF; cdr3_nt: TGCAGTGCTAGAGATGATGGCGTCAGGAACAATGAGCAGTTCTTC
clone_size: many; d_call: TRBD1; v_call: TRBV28; j_call: TRBJ1-6; cdr3_aa: CASTSGFGTANSPLHF; cdr3_nt: TGTGCCAGCACTTCCGGTTTTGGGACAGCCAATTCACCCCTCCACTTT
clone_size: many; d_call: NA; v_call: TRBV5-8; j_call: TRBJ2-7; cdr3_aa: CASSPLVRTVSYEQYF; cdr3_nt: TGTGCCAGCAGCCCCCTCGTTAGGACGGTCTCCTACGAGCAGTACTTC
clone_size: many; d_call: TRBD2; v_call: TRBV6-5; j_call: TRBJ2-2; cdr3_aa: CASRPPSGSGELFF; cdr3_nt: TGTGCCAGCAGGCCTCCTAGCGGATCCGGGGAGCTGTTTTTT
clone_size: many; d_call: NA; v_call: TRBV20-1; j_call: TRBJ2-3; cdr3_aa: CSASIGRTDTQYF; cdr3_nt: TGCAGTGCTAGTATCGGAAGAACAGATACGCAGTATTTT
clone_size: many; d_call: NA; v_call: TRBV7-2; j_call: TRBJ2-7; cdr3_aa: CASSLNGGPDEQYF; cdr3_nt: TGTGCCAGCAGCTTAAATGGGGGGCCCGACGAGCAGTACTTC
clone_size: many; d_call: NA; v_call: TRBV28; j_call: TRBJ1-5; cdr3_aa: CASTASDQPQHF; cdr3_nt: TGTGCCAGCACCGCGAGCGATCAGCCCCAGCATTTT
clone_size: many; d_call: NA; v_call: TRBV7-2; j_call: TRBJ2-5; cdr3_aa: CASSSARETQYF; cdr3_nt: TGTGCCAGCAGCTCCGCACGAGAGACCCAGTACTTC
clone_size: many; d_call: NA; v_call: TRBV6-5; j_call: TRBJ1-1; cdr3_aa: CASTQQVNTEAFF; cdr3_nt: TGTGCCAGCACCCAACAGGTGAACACTGAAGCTTTCTTT
clone_size: few; d_call: NA; v_call: TRBV5-1; j_call: TRBJ2-1; cdr3_aa: CASRGAVYNEQFF; cdr3_nt: TGCGCCAGCAGGGGGGCTGTCTACAATGAGCAGTTCTTC
clone_size: many; d_call: NA; v_call: TRBV28; j_call: TRBJ2-2; cdr3_aa: CASSPVGGWNGELFF; cdr3_nt: TGTGCCAGCAGCCCCGTGGGGGGATGGAACGGGGAGCTGTTTTTT
clone_size: many; d_call: TRBD2; v_call: TRBV2; j_call: TRBJ2-1; cdr3_aa: CASKGTSGLAGGPGEQFF; cdr3_nt: TGTGCCAGCAAAGGGACCTCGGGACTAGCGGGGGGCCCGGGTGAGCAGTTCTTC
clone_size: many; d_call: TRBD2; v_call: TRBV4-1; j_call: TRBJ2-3; cdr3_aa: CASSQDMASGGHLTDTQYF; cdr3_nt: TGCGCCAGCAGCCAAGATATGGCTAGCGGGGGGCATCTCACAGATACGCAGTATTTT
clone_size: NA; d_call: TRBD2; v_call: TRBV7-2; j_call: TRBJ2-2; cdr3_aa: CASSGRDYTISNTGELFF; cdr3_nt: TGTGCCAGCAGCGGAAGGGACTACACAATCTCGAACACCGGGGAGCTGTTTTTT
clone_size: many; d_call: TRBD2; v_call: TRBV10-2; j_call: TRBJ2-5; cdr3_aa: CASSSGRALETQYF; cdr3_nt: TGCGCCAGCAGTAGCGGGAGGGCCTTGGAGACCCAGTACTTC
clone_size: many; d_call: NA; v_call: TRBV20-1; j_call: TRBJ2-5; cdr3_aa: CSARDKGFRETQYF; cdr3_nt: TGCAGTGCTAGAGATAAGGGATTTCGAGAGACCCAGTACTTC
clone_size: NA; d_call: NA; v_call: TRBV11-2; j_call: TRBJ1-1; cdr3_aa: CASSRQAGGLDTEAFF; cdr3_nt: TGTGCCAGCAGCCGACAGGCTGGGGGATTGGACACTGAAGCTTTCTTT
clone_size: once; d_call: NA; v_call: TRBV5-1; j_call: TRBJ2-6; cdr3_aa: CASSLEGFGANVLTF; cdr3_nt: TGCGCCAGCAGCTTGGAGGGGTTTGGGGCCAACGTCCTGACTTTC
clone_size: many; d_call: TRBD1; v_call: TRBV28; j_call: TRBJ2-2; cdr3_aa: CASSLHRGAGELFF; cdr3_nt: TGTGCCAGCAGTTTACACAGGGGGGCCGGGGAGCTGTTTTTT
clone_size: few; d_call: TRBD2; v_call: TRBV4-3; j_call: TRBJ2-3; cdr3_aa: CASSQRGGADTQYF; cdr3_nt: TGCGCCAGCAGCCAAAGGGGAGGGGCAGATACGCAGTATTTT
clone_size: few; d_call: TRBD1; v_call: TRBV19; j_call: TRBJ2-1; cdr3_aa: CASSIIPTGGGYNEQFF; cdr3_nt: TGTGCCAGTAGTATCATTCCGACAGGGGGAGGGTACAATGAGCAGTTCTTC
clone_size: many; d_call: NA; v_call: TRBV28; j_call: TRBJ2-7; cdr3_aa: CASRRGQVGEQYF; cdr3_nt: TGTGCCAGCAGACGGGGCCAGGTAGGCGAGCAGTACTTC
clone_size: many; d_call: NA; v_call: TRBV28; j_call: TRBJ1-1; cdr3_aa: CASSFQNNDDAFF; cdr3_nt: TGTGCCAGCAGTTTTCAGAACAACGATGACGCTTTCTTT
clone_size: many; d_call: NA; v_call: TRBV7-9; j_call: TRBJ1-4; cdr3_aa: CASSFSVGYDEKLFF; cdr3_nt: TGTGCCAGCAGCTTCTCGGTGGGTTACGATGAAAAACTGTTTTTT
clone_size: NA; d_call: TRBD1; v_call: TRBV27; j_call: TRBJ2-7; cdr3_aa: CASSSKGRDRVREQYF; cdr3_nt: TGTGCCAGCAGTTCGAAAGGCCGGGACAGGGTCCGAGAGCAGTACTTC
clone_size: many; d_call: NA; v_call: TRBV10-3; j_call: TRBJ2-5; cdr3_aa: CAIGRDPGETQYF; cdr3_nt: TGTGCCATCGGCAGGGATCCGGGAGAGACCCAGTACTTC
clone_size: many; d_call: NA; v_call: TRBV5-1; j_call: TRBJ1-4; cdr3_aa: CASSLDGGTNEKLFF; cdr3_nt: TGCGCCAGCAGCTTGGACGGGGGGACTAATGAAAAACTGTTTTTT
clone_size: many; d_call: TRBD2; v_call: TRBV7-2; j_call: TRBJ2-1; cdr3_aa: CASSNPRPLAASYNEQFF; cdr3_nt: TGTGCCAGCAGCAACCCCCGTCCACTAGCGGCATCCTACAATGAGCAGTTCTTC
clone_size: few; d_call: TRBD1; v_call: TRBV6-4; j_call: TRBJ2-3; cdr3_aa: CASCDRGPISSSRTDTQYF; cdr3_nt: TGTGCCAGCTGTGACAGGGGCCCAATTTCCTCCTCTCGCACAGATACGCAGTATTTT
clone_size: many; d_call: TRBD2; v_call: TRBV7-2; j_call: TRBJ2-1; cdr3_aa: CASSLSGGANNEQFF; cdr3_nt: TGTGCCAGCAGCCTTAGCGGGGGGGCTAACAATGAGCAGTTCTTC
clone_size: few; d_call: NA; v_call: TRBV14; j_call: TRBJ1-5; cdr3_aa: CASSQEKGRVDQPQHF; cdr3_nt: TGTGCCAGCAGCCAAGAAAAGGGGCGGGTGGATCAGCCCCAGCATTTT
clone_size: many; d_call: TRBD2; v_call: TRBV18; j_call: TRBJ2-3; cdr3_aa: CASSPPTSGGASGDTQYF; cdr3_nt: TGTGCCAGCTCACCCCCTACTAGCGGGGGGGCCTCGGGAGATACGCAGTATTTT
clone_size: many; d_call: NA; v_call: TRBV7-9; j_call: TRBJ2-7; cdr3_aa: CASSLAGSYEQYF; cdr3_nt: TGTGCCAGCAGCTTAGCGGGCTCCTACGAGCAGTACTTC
clone_size: many; d_call: NA; v_call: TRBV28; j_call: TRBJ2-1; cdr3_aa: CASSFMAGRHNEQFF; cdr3_nt: TGTGCCAGCAGTTTTATGGCAGGGCGGCACAATGAGCAGTTCTTC
clone_size: many; d_call: TRBD2; v_call: TRBV7-8; j_call: TRBJ2-1; cdr3_aa: CASIELAANYNEQFF; cdr3_nt: TGTGCCAGCATCGAACTAGCGGCGAACTACAATGAGCAGTTCTTC
clone_size: many; d_call: TRBD2; v_call: TRBV29-1; j_call: TRBJ2-1; cdr3_aa: CSGGLAVNNEQFF; cdr3_nt: TGCAGCGGGGGACTAGCGGTAAATAATGAGCAGTTCTTC
clone_size: few; d_call: NA; v_call: TRBV29-1; j_call: TRBJ1-2; cdr3_aa: CSGWTDYGYTF; cdr3_nt: TGCAGCGGATGGACGGACTATGGCTACACCTTC
clone_size: many; d_call: TRBD2; v_call: TRBV7-2; j_call: TRBJ2-1; cdr3_aa: CASSSGPSGGGYNEQFF; cdr3_nt: TGTGCCAGCAGCTCCGGGCCTAGCGGGGGTGGGTACAATGAGCAGTTCTTC
clone_size: many; d_call: TRBD1; v_call: TRBV5-1; j_call: TRBJ2-4; cdr3_aa: CASGSDRAPNIQYF; cdr3_nt: TGCGCCAGCGGCAGTGACAGGGCCCCGAACATTCAGTACTTC
clone_size: NA; d_call: NA; v_call: TRBV28; j_call: TRBJ2-6; cdr3_aa: CASSGGPFPGANVLTF; cdr3_nt: TGTGCCAGCAGTGGGGGGCCTTTCCCTGGGGCCAACGTCCTGACTTTC
clone_size: many; d_call: TRBD1; v_call: TRBV7-2; j_call: TRBJ2-7; cdr3_aa: CASSHLRDRSSYEQYF; cdr3_nt: TGTGCCAGCAGTCACCTAAGGGACAGAAGCTCCTACGAGCAGTACTTC